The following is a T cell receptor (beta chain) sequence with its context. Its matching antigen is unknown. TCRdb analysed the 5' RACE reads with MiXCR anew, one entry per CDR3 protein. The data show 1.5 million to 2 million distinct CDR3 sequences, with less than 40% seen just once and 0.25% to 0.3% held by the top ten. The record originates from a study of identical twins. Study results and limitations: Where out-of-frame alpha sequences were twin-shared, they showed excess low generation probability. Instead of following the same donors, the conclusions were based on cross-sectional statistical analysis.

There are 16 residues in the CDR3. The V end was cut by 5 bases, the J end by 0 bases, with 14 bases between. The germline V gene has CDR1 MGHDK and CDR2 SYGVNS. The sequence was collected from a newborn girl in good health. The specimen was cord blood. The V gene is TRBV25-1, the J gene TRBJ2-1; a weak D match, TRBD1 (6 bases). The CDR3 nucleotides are TGTGCCAGCAGTTCATCCGGGACACCCTCCTACAATGAGCAGTTCTTC. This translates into CASSSSGTPSYNEQFF.